This TCR beta chain derives from a study of early T cells in non-severe SARS-CoV-2 infection. Background on the study: Whole-blood bulk RNA, unsorted, was sequenced, and chains were unpaired.

V was trimmed by 8 bases and J by 1 base, leaving 20 bases between them. Germline V gene sequence: CDR1 LGHNA, CDR2 YNFKEQ. There are 16 residues in the CDR3. Whole-study results and caveats: A preference for anti-spike CD8 responses marked VDJdb matching, which missed private and CD4 specificities.

TCRdb fed the 5' RACE reads into MiXCR, producing one record per CDR3 protein. The table lists about 97,000 distinct CDR3 sequences, approximately 10% of them singletons. This clonotype was counted a few times. Its matching antigen is unknown. The clonotype originates from an adult who was a healthcare worker with PCR-confirmed SARS-CoV-2 infection or an uninfected control (not recorded which). The starting material was whole blood, obtained at baseline. The rearrangement joins TRBV4-2 to TRBJ1-2; possible D gene TRBD1, 6 bases. CDR3 sequence reads: CASGRDTPPINYGYTF. CDR3 DNA sequence: TGTGCCAGCGGGCGGGACACCCCACCTATTAACTATGGCTACACCTTC.